This TCR beta chain is drawn from a study of radiotherapy plus CTLA-4 blockade in lung cancer. The V end was cut by 3 bases, the J end by 0 bases, with 9 bases between. Germline CDR1 reads SGHDN; CDR2 reads FVKESK. The CDR3 totals 15 residues. The method was immunoSEQ multiplex PCR; TCRdb's version includes in-frame clones alone and lacks a portion of them. The sample has around 45,000 clones, approximately 76% seen once. This receptor was obtained from a human donor with non-small cell lung cancer who had stable disease on radiotherapy plus ipilimumab. The V call is TRBV14, the J call TRBJ1-3, with D hard to call. The sample here was peripheral blood, taken from a patient treated with radiotherapy plus ipilimumab. CDR3 in amino acids: CASSQAAISGNTIYF. In nucleotides, the CDR3 is TGTGCCAGCAGCCAGGCAGCCATCTCTGGAAACACCATATATTTT.